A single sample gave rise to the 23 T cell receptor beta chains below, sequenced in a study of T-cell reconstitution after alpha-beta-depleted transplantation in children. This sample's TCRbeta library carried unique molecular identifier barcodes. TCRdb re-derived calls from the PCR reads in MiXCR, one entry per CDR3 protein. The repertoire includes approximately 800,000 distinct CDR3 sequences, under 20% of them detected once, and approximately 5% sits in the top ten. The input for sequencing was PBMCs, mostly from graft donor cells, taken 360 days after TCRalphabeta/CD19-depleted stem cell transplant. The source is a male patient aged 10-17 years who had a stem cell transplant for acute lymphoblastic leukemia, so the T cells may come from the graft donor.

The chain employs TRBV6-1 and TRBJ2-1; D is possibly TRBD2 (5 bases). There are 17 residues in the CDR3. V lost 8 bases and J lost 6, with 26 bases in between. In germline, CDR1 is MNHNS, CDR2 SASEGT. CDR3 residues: CASSRLILASGGNEQFF. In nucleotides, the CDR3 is TGTGCCAGCTCCCGTCTAATTCTAGCTTCTGGAGGCAATGAGCAGTTCTTC.

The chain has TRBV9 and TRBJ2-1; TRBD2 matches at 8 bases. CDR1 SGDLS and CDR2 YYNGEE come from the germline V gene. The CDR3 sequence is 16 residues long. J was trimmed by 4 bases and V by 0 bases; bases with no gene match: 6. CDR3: CASSVVPGGRYNEQFF. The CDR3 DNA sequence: TGTGCCAGCAGCGTAGTTCCGGGGGGGCGATACAATGAGCAGTTCTTC. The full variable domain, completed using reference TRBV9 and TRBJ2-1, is DSGVTQTPKHLITATGQRVTLRCSPRSGDLSVYWYQQSLDQGLQFLIQYYNGEERAKGNILERFSAQQFPDLHSELNLSSLELGDSALYFCASSVVPGGRYNEQFFGPGTRLTVL.

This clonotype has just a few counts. The CDR3 coding sequence is TGTGCCAGCAGTTACGGGCTAGCGGGAGTTCTCTACAATGAGCAGTTCTTC. This codes for CASSYGLAGVLYNEQFF. The J gene is TRBJ2-1, the V gene TRBV6-2 or TRBV6-3, with 10 bases identical to TRBD2. With 2 bases clipped from V and 3 bases from J, the junction kept 7 bases outside the gene matches. Germline V CDR1 and CDR2: MNHEY, SVGEGT. The CDR3 has 17 amino acids.

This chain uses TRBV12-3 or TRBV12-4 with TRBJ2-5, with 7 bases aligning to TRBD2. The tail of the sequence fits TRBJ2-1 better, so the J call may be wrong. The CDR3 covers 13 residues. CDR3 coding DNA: TGTGCCAGCAGTTTACAGTGGCGGGAGCTCCAGTTCTTC. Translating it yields CASSLQWRELQFF.

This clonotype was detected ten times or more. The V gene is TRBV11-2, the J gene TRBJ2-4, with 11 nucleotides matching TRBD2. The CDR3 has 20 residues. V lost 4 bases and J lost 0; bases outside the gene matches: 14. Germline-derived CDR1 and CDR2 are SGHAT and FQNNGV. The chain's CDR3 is CASSSRTSGPTWLAKNIQYF. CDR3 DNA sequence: TGTGCCAGCAGCTCGAGGACTAGCGGGCCGACCTGGCTAGCCAAAAACATTCAGTACTTC. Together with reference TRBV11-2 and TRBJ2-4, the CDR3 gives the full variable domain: EAGVAQSPRYKIIEKRQSVAFWCNPISGHATLYWYQQILGQGPKLLIQFQNNGVVDDSQLPKDRFSAERLKGVDSTLKIQPAKLEDSAVYLCASSSRTSGPTWLAKNIQYFGAGTRLSVL.

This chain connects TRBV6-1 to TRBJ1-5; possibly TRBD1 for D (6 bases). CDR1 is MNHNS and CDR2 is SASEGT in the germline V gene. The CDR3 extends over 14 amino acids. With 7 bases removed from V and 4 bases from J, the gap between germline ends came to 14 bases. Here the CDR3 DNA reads TGTGCCAGCAACGCCGGGACACGTAATCAGCCCCAGCATTTT. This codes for CASNAGTRNQPQHF.

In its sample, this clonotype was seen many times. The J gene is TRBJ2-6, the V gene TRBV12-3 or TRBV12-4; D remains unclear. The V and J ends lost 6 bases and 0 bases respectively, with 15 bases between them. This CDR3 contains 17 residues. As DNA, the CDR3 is TGTGCCAGCAGCCAGACCGGCTCGAGCTCTGGGGCCAACGTCCTGACTTTC. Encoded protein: CASSQTGSSSGANVLTF.

This CDR3 reads CASRTGESSGRGETQYF. The CDR3 nucleotides are TGCGCCAGCAGAACAGGAGAATCTAGCGGGAGGGGTGAGACCCAGTACTTC. This chain joins TRBV10-1 and TRBJ2-5; 12 bases fit TRBD2. Germline loops: CDR1 WNHNN, CDR2 SYGVQD (reference sequence). The ends lost 6 bases at V and 5 bases at J; junction bases unmatched: 13. The length of the CDR3 is 17 residues.

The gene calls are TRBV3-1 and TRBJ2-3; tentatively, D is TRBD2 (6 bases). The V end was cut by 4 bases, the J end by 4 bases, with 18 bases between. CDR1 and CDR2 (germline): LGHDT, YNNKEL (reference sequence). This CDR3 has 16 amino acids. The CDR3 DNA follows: TGTGCCAGCAGCCTTCGGGCGGGACTCGAGGCAGATACGCAGTATTTT. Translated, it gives CASSLRAGLEADTQYF.

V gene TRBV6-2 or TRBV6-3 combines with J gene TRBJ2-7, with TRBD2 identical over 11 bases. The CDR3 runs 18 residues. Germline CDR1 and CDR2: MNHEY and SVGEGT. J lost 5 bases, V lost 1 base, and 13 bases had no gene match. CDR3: CASSYYQRSGTSGDEQYF. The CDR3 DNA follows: TGTGCCAGCAGTTACTACCAGCGTTCCGGGACTAGCGGCGACGAGCAGTACTTC.

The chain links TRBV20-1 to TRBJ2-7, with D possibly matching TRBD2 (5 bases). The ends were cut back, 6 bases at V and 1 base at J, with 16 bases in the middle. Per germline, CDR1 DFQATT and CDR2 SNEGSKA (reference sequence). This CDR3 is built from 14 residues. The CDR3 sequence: CSAGPLADSYEQYF. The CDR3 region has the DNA TGCAGTGCCGGTCCCCTAGCAGATTCCTACGAGCAGTACTTC.

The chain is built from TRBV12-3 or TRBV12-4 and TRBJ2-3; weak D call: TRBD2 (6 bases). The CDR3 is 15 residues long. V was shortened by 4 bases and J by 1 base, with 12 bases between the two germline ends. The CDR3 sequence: CASSSGLYRTDTQYF. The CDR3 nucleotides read TGTGCCAGCAGTTCGGGACTGTATCGCACAGATACGCAGTATTTT.

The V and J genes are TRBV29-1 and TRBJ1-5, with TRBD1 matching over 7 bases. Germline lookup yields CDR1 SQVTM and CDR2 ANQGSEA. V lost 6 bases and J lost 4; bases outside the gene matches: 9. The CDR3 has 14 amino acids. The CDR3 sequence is CSVSEQGGNQPQHF. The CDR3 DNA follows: TGCAGCGTCTCCGAGCAGGGGGGGAATCAGCCCCAGCATTTT.

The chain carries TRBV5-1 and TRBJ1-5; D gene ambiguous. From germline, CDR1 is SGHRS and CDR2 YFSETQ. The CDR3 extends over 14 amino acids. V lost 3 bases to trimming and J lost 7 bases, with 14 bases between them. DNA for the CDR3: TGCGCCAGCAGCTGGACTGGATTCGGACAGCCCCAGCATTTT. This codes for CASSWTGFGQPQHF. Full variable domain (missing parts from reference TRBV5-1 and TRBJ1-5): KAGVTQTPRYLIKTRGQQVTLSCSPISGHRSVSWYQQTPGQGLQFLFEYFSETQRNKGNFPGRFSGRQFSNSRSEMNVSTLELGDSALYLCASSWTGFGQPQHFGDGTRLSIL.

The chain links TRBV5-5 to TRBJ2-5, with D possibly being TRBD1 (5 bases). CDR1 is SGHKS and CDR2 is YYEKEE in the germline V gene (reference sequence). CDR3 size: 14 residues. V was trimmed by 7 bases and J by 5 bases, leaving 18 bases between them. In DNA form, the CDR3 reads TGTGCCAGCCACTTGGAACAGGCGGCGGAGACCCAGTACTTC. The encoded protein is CASHLEQAAETQYF.

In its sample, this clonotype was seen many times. The CDR3 DNA sequence: TGTGCCAGCAGCTTACGGCGCATAGCTTATACGCAGTATTTT. Translated, it gives CASSLRRIAYTQYF. The chain employs TRBV7-8 and TRBJ2-3; no reliable D call. V was shortened by 2 bases and J by 7 bases, with 13 bases between the two germline ends. The CDR3 runs to 14 residues. CDR1 SGHVS and CDR2 FQNEAQ come from the germline V gene.

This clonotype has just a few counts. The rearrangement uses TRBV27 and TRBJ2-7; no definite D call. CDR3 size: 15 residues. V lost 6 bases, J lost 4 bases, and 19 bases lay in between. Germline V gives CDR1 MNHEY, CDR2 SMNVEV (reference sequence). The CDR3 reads CASSPIFPNPYEQYF. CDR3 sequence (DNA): TGTGCCAGCAGCCCTATTTTTCCTAACCCTTACGAGCAGTACTTC.

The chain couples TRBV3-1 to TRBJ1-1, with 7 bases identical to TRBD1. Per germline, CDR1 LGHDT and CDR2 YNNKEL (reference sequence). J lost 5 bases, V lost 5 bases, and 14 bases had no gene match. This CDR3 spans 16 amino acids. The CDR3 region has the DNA TGTGCCAGCAGCTCGAGCGACAGGGCAGTGGGTACTGAAGCTTTCTTT. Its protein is CASSSSDRAVGTEAFF. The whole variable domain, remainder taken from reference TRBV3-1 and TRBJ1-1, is DTAVSQTPKYLVTQMGNDKSIKCEQNLGHDTMYWYKQDSKKFLKIMFSYNNKELIINETVPNRFSPKSPDKAHLNLHINSLELGDSAVYFCASSSSDRAVGTEAFFGQGTRLTVV.

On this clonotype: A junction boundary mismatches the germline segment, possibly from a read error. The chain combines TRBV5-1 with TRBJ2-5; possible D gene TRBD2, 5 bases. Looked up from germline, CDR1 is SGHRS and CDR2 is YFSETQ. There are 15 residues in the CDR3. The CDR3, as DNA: TGCGCCGGCAGCCCCGGGTCCTACCAGAACGGGGCCCAGTACTTC. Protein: CAGSPGSYQNGAQYF.

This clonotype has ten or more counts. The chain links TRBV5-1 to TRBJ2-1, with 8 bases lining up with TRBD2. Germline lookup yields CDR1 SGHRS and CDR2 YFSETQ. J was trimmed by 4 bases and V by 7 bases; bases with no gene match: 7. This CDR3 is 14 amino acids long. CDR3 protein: CASQTSGIYNEQFF. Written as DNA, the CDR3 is TGCGCCAGCCAAACTAGCGGCATATACAATGAGCAGTTCTTC.

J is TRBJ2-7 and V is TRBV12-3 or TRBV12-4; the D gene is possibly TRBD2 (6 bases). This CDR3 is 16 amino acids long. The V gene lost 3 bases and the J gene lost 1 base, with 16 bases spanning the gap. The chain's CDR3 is CASSFRMIAGSYEQYF. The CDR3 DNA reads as TGTGCCAGCAGTTTTCGTATGATCGCGGGATCCTACGAGCAGTACTTC.

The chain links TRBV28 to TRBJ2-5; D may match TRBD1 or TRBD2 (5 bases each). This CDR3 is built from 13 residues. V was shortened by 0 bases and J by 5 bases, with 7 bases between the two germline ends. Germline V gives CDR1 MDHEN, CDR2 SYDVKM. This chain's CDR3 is CASSLWGTETQYF. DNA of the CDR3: TGTGCCAGCAGTTTATGGGGGACCGAGACCCAGTACTTC. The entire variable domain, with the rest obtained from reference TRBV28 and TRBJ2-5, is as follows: DVKVTQSSRYLVKRTGEKVFLECVQDMDHENMFWYRQDPGLGLRLIYFSYDVKMKEKGDIPEGYSVSREKKERFSLILESASTNQTSMYLCASSLWGTETQYFGPGTRLLVL.

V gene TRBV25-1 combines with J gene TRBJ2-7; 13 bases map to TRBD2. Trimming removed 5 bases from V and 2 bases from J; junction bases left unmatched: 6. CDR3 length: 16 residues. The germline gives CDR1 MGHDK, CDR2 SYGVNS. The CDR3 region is CASSIRTSGRTYEQYF. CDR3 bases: TGTGCCAGCAGTATCCGGACTAGCGGGAGAACCTACGAGCAGTACTTC.